The 8 T cell receptor beta chains reported below all come from one sample, sequenced in a study of OX40 agonist ivuxolimab in advanced cancers. The library was made by the immunoSEQ multiplex PCR assay. The source is immuneACCESS, and TCRdb retained only in-frame sequences with V and J called. Part of the clones is not carried over; for the studies checked, unresolved V genes explain less than half of this, and the remainder is unexplained. Here the sample has 90,000 to 95,000 clones; around 80% occur a single time. The biggest ten clones account for 1% to 1.3% of the sample. The material was CD4+ or CD8+ T cells sorted from blood, obtained in a trial of the OX40 agonist ivuxolimab. The receptors shown here come from an adult with an advanced solid tumor such as melanoma, head and neck, liver or kidney cancer.

J is TRBJ2-5 and V is TRBV19; 8 positions agree with TRBD1. The CDR3 contains 14 residues. The V segment lost 3 bases and the J segment 2 bases; nucleotides outside the gene matches: 2. Per the germline V gene, CDR1 is LNHDA and CDR2 is SQIVND (reference sequence). This chain's CDR3 is CASSMGQVQETQYF. CDR3 nucleotide sequence: TGTGCCAGTAGTATGGGACAGGTTCAAGAGACCCAGTACTTC.

V gene TRBV7-3 combines with J gene TRBJ2-5, with TRBD2 as a possible D gene (5 bases). Germline V gene sequence: CDR1 SGHTA, CDR2 FQGTGA. There are 14 residues in the CDR3. Trimming removed 5 bases at V and 4 bases at J, with 14 bases between. In DNA, the CDR3 is TGTGCCAGCAGCCCGGGGAGTCAAACAGAGACCCAGTACTTC. Amino acid sequence: CASSPGSQTETQYF.

This clone was counted a single time. This chain uses TRBV5-1 with TRBJ2-3, with 8 positions matching TRBD2. Germline V CDR1 and CDR2: SGHRS, YFSETQ. The CDR3 length is 16 residues. The V segment lost 4 bases and the J segment 2 bases; nucleotides outside the gene matches: 9. The CDR3 DNA reads as TGCGCCAGCAGCAGCTTAGCGGGGAGAATCACAGATACGCAGTATTTT. Its protein product is CASSSLAGRITDTQYF. Drawing the rest from reference TRBV5-1 and TRBJ2-3, the complete variable domain is KAGVTQTPRYLIKTRGQQVTLSCSPISGHRSVSWYQQTPGQGLQFLFEYFSETQRNKGNFPGRFSGRQFSNSRSEMNVSTLELGDSALYLCASSSLAGRITDTQYFGPGTRLTVL.

The chain joins TRBV2 to TRBJ1-4; D is ambiguous. Germline V gene sequence: CDR1 SNHLY, CDR2 FYNNEI. V was cut by 4 bases and J by 0 bases, with 15 bases left in between. The CDR3 is made up of 17 amino acids. CDR3 amino acids: CASSVGPLGATNEKLFF. CDR3 bases: TGTGCCAGCAGTGTAGGCCCATTGGGTGCAACTAATGAAAAACTGTTTTTT. Full variable domain (outside the CDR3, taken from reference TRBV2 and TRBJ1-4): EPEVTQTPSHQVTQMGQEVILRCVPISNHLYFYWYRQILGQKVEFLVSFYNNEISEKSEIFDDQFSVERPDGSNFTLKIRSTKLEDSAMYFCASSVGPLGATNEKLFFGSGTQLSVL.

This clone was detected a few times. This CDR3 is CASSLDRGDSPLHF. The CDR3 nucleotides are TGTGCCAGCAGCTTAGACAGGGGGGATTCACCCCTCCACTTT. The genes are TRBV7-3 and TRBJ1-6; 9 nucleotides agree with TRBD1. The CDR3 covers 14 residues. From germline, CDR1 is SGHTA and CDR2 FQGTGA. V shed 2 bases and J 8 bases; nucleotides not matched to a gene: 1.

This chain joins TRBV30 and TRBJ1-2; no clear D gene. The germline CDR1 and CDR2 sequences are GTSNPN and SVGIG (reference sequence). With 2 bases removed from V and 7 bases from J, the gap between germline ends came to 14 bases. The CDR3 spans 13 residues. CDR3 in amino acids: CAWSPGLGRGYTF. CDR3 coding DNA: TGTGCCTGGAGTCCCGGGCTAGGCCGTGGCTACACCTTC. Variable domain in full (rest from reference TRBV30 and TRBJ1-2): SQTIHQWPATLVQPVGSPLSLECTVEGTSNPNLYWYRQAAGRGLQLLFYSVGIGQISSEVPQNLSASRPQDRQFILSSKKLLLSDSGFYLCAWSPGLGRGYTFGSGTRLTVV.

The chain recombines TRBV13 with TRBJ2-7; D perhaps matches TRBD1 (6 bases). Trimming pared 6 bases from V and 3 bases from J, leaving 15 bases between. The CDR3 is 14 amino acids. CDR1 PRHDT and CDR2 FYEKMQ come from the germline V gene (reference sequence). As DNA, the CDR3 is TGTGCCAGCAGTTCACGGGACAAGGGCTACGAGCAGTACTTC. This encodes CASSSRDKGYEQYF.

The chain carries TRBV30 and TRBJ1-1; no definite D call. Germline loops: CDR1 GTSNPN, CDR2 SVGIG (reference sequence). V was clipped by 3 bases and J by 3 bases, with 11 bases between them. This CDR3 is 13 amino acids long. The DNA for the CDR3 is TGTGCCTGGAGGGTACAAGATGACACTGAAGCTTTCTTT. This translates into CAWRVQDDTEAFF.